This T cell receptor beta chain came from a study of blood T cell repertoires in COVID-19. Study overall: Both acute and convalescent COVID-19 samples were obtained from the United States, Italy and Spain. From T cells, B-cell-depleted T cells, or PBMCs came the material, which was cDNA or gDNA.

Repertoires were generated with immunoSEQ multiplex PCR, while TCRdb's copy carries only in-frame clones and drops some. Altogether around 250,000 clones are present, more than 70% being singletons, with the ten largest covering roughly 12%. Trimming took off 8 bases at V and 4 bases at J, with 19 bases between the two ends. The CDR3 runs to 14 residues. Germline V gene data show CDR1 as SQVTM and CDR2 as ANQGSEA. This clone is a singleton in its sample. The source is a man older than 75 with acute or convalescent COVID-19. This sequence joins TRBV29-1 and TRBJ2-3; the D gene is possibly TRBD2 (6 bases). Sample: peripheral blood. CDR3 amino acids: CSSSSGVPPDTQYF. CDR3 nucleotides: TGCAGCTCCTCCTCGGGAGTTCCCCCAGATACGCAGTATTTT.